This TCR beta chain was retrieved from a study of T cells after yellow fever vaccination. A universal primer site and UMIs were added as TCR cDNA was made by 5'RACE template switching. TCRdb re-called the 5' RACE reads through MiXCR, storing one row per CDR3 protein. The sample yields a few hundred thousand distinct CDR3 sequences, 5.2% seen once. The CDR3 is 18 amino acids. The V gene's germline CDR1 is MNHEY and CDR2 SVGAGI. V lost 4 bases, J lost 2 bases, and 18 bases lay in between. The table lists this clonotype with many counts. Its antigen remains unidentified. Study-wide results and caveats: The presence of abundant clonotypes contaminating from the bulk population was possible in FACS-sorted repertoires. The CD4 compartment and the CD8 compartment contained a small share of clonotypes in common.

Sample: CD4+ T cells sorted from PBMCs, taken on the day of the yellow fever booster vaccination. This receptor was obtained from a man aged 18 to 29 who received the YFV17D yellow fever vaccine. The rearrangement links TRBV6-5 to TRBJ2-6, with unresolved D. The CDR3 protein is CASSFDVASAAGANVLTF. The CDR3 bases are TGTGCCAGCAGTTTTGACGTAGCCTCCGCGGCTGGGGCCAACGTCCTGACTTTC.